This TCR beta chain was recovered during a study of blood T cell repertoires in COVID-19. Study at large: COVID-19 samples from acute and convalescent phases originated in the United States, Italy and Spain. PBMCs, B-cell-depleted T cells, or T cells provided the cDNA or gDNA that made up the material.

Profiling relied on immunoSEQ multiplex PCR, and the TCRdb table lists in-frame clones only, not all of them. Here the sample spans about 86,000 clones, over 80% being singletons. Sequenced input: peripheral blood. The origin of this receptor is an elderly woman with active or convalescent COVID-19.

The CDR3 sequence is CASSQSLAGYTGELFF. DNA of the CDR3: TGTGCCAGCAGCCAAAGCCTAGCGGGGTACACCGGGGAGCTGTTTTTT. The chain couples TRBV14 to TRBJ2-2, with TRBD2 matching over 9 bases. V trimming: 2 bases; J trimming: 3 bases; junction bases outside the gene matches: 4. CDR3 length equals 16 residues. Germline lookup yields CDR1 SGHDN and CDR2 FVKESK.